The 26 T cell receptor beta chains below were found in one sample sequenced in a study of early stage breast cancer tumors listed by TCRdb under 2017. The library was prepared using the immunoSEQ multiplex PCR assay. TCRdb carries this immuneACCESS record with in-frame sequences only. Its versions omit some clonotypes, under half of them owing to an unresolved V gene in the studies checked, with the rest unexplained. This sample holds some 25,000 clones; less than 75% were observed only once. 9.9% of the sample is in the top ten clones. The sample consisted of breast tumor tissue. The receptors here all came from a person between 60 and 70 years old with breast cancer.

This chain uses TRBV28 with TRBJ1-2, with 8 bases aligning to TRBD1. The junction had 8 bases not matched to a gene; V was cut back by 4 bases and J by 7 bases. The germline CDR1 and CDR2 sequences are MDHEN and SYDVKM. CDR3 length equals 14 residues. The CDR3 loop reads CASSSRWDRSGYTF. As DNA, the CDR3 is TGTGCCAGCAGTTCCAGATGGGACAGGAGTGGCTACACCTTC.

The chain couples TRBV6-5 to TRBJ1-2; 10 nucleotides line up with TRBD1. The CDR3 contains 16 residues. CDR1 is MNHEY and CDR2 is SVGAGI in the germline V gene. V shed 3 bases, J shed 4 bases, and the junction held 8 bases outside the gene matches. CDR3 sequence reads: CASSYRTGTGVYGYTF. CDR3 nucleotides: TGTGCCAGCAGTTATCGCACCGGGACAGGGGTCTATGGCTACACCTTC.

The chain carries TRBV5-1 and TRBJ1-2, with 7 bases fitting TRBD1. The CDR3 contains 16 residues. Trimming removed 1 base from V and 4 bases from J; junction bases left unmatched: 10. Germline V gives CDR1 SGHRS, CDR2 YFSETQ. The CDR3 sequence: CASSLMGRGELYGYTF. In DNA form, the CDR3 reads TGCGCCAGCAGCTTGATGGGCAGGGGGGAACTCTATGGCTACACCTTC.

This chain joins TRBV7-2 and TRBJ1-4; D perhaps matches TRBD1 (5 bases). V lost 1 base and J 0 bases, leaving 9 bases between the germline ends. The CDR3 is 16 residues long. Germline assignment: CDR1 SGHTA and CDR2 FQGNSA. CDR3: CASSLGRAATNEKLFF. DNA of the CDR3: TGTGCCAGCAGCTTAGGCAGGGCGGCAACTAATGAAAAACTGTTTTTT.

The J gene is TRBJ2-7, the V gene TRBV5-1, with 8 bases aligning to TRBD1. J was trimmed by 2 bases and V by 2 bases; bases with no gene match: 3. The CDR3 runs to 14 residues. Per germline, CDR1 SGHRS and CDR2 YFSETQ. CDR3 bases: TGCGCCAGCAGCTTAGGGGACAGGACCTACGAGCAGTACTTC. This gives the protein CASSLGDRTYEQYF. Looking up the rest from reference TRBV5-1 and TRBJ2-7 gives the full variable domain: KAGVTQTPRYLIKTRGQQVTLSCSPISGHRSVSWYQQTPGQGLQFLFEYFSETQRNKGNFPGRFSGRQFSNSRSEMNVSTLELGDSALYLCASSLGDRTYEQYFGPGTRLTVT.

The chain carries TRBV10-3 and TRBJ2-3; 9 bases are shared with TRBD2. CDR3 length: 16 residues. J gave up 3 bases and V 6 bases, and 10 bases lay outside the gene matches. The germline CDR1 and CDR2 sequences are ENHRY and SYGVKD. The CDR3 is CAIRNLAGVGTDTQYF. The CDR3 region has the DNA TGTGCCATCAGGAACTTAGCGGGAGTGGGTACAGATACGCAGTATTTT.

The V gene is TRBV29-1, the J gene TRBJ2-5; D remains unclear. This CDR3 is built from 12 residues. Germline CDR1 and CDR2: SQVTM and ANQGSEA. Trimming removed 6 bases at V and 1 base at J, with 9 bases between. CDR3 DNA: TGCAGCGTGCGGCACATCCAAGAGACCCAGTACTTC. Its translation: CSVRHIQETQYF.

This clone appeared a single time. The genes are TRBV6-6 and TRBJ1-5; 10 nucleotides match TRBD1. The CDR3 runs 16 residues. CDR1 is MNHNY, CDR2 SVGAGI, per germline (reference sequence). V shed 6 bases, J shed 5 bases, and the junction held 10 bases outside the gene matches. The CDR3 DNA follows: TGTGCCAGCAGCCTCCGGGACAGGGGAAGGGATCAGCCCCAGCATTTT. Its translation: CASSLRDRGRDQPQHF.

The chain carries TRBV12-5 and TRBJ2-3; TRBD2 matches 8 bases. Per the germline V gene, CDR1 is LGHNT and CDR2 is FRNRAP. The CDR3 extends over 17 amino acids. Losses at the gene ends were 1 base for V and 0 bases for J; bases not matched to a gene: 6. The CDR3 coding sequence is TGTGCTAGTGGTTTGGAGCTAGCGGGCCCTAGCACAGATACGCAGTATTTT. This translates into CASGLELAGPSTDTQYF.

The chain uses TRBV5-1 and TRBJ1-1; no firm D call. CDR3 size: 14 residues. Trimming took 0 bases from V and 4 from J, leaving 10 bases between them. From germline, CDR1 is SGHRS and CDR2 YFSETQ. DNA for the CDR3: TGCGCCAGCAGCTTGGCCGGAGGCCCCACTGAAGCTTTCTTT. It encodes CASSLAGGPTEAFF.

This clone was picked up a small number of times. The CDR3 region has the DNA TGCAGCGCCCATAGGGGGACGTTCGGCTACACCTTC. This translates into CSAHRGTFGYTF. The chain links TRBV29-1 to TRBJ1-2; D may be TRBD1 (6 bases). The length of the CDR3 is 12 residues. Germline-derived CDR1 and CDR2 are SQVTM and ANQGSEA. V lost 7 bases, J lost 8 bases, and 17 bases lay in between.

The rearrangement uses TRBV6-5 and TRBJ1-5; D perhaps matches TRBD1 (5 bases). V was clipped by 6 bases and J by 6 bases, with 12 bases between them. CDR1 is MNHEY, CDR2 SVGAGI, per germline. The CDR3 has 13 residues. Written as DNA, the CDR3 is TGTGCCAGCAGCCCCGGGGGTAGTCAGCCCCAGCATTTT. Translating it yields CASSPGGSQPQHF.

There are a few counts of this clone. This chain joins TRBV29-1 and TRBJ1-1; tentative D call: TRBD1 (5 bases). Trimming stripped 3 bases from V and 7 bases from J, with 12 bases between. Germline assignment: CDR1 SQVTM and CDR2 ANQGSEA. The CDR3 has 12 amino acids. CDR3: CSVDRYQGEAFF. Written as DNA, the CDR3 is TGCAGCGTTGACCGGTATCAGGGTGAAGCTTTCTTT.

This chain joins TRBV2 and TRBJ2-3, with 8 bases identical to TRBD1. Per the germline V gene, CDR1 is SNHLY and CDR2 is FYNNEI. With V trimmed by 6 bases and J by 0 bases, 8 bases remained unmatched. The CDR3 has 16 residues. In nucleotides, the CDR3 is TGTGCCAGCAGATTGACAGGGGCCTCTAGCACAGATACGCAGTATTTT. Translating it yields CASRLTGASSTDTQYF.

The chain joins TRBV4-1 to TRBJ2-6; 9 bases align to TRBD2. Germline V gene data show CDR1 as MGHRA and CDR2 as YSYEKL. The CDR3 has 18 residues. Losses at the gene ends were 1 base for V and 0 bases for J; bases not matched to a gene: 4. The DNA for the CDR3 is TGCGCCAGCAGCCAAGGACTAGCGGCAAACTCTGGGGCCAACGTCCTGACTTTC. This codes for CASSQGLAANSGANVLTF.

This chain links TRBV12-5 with TRBJ2-2; 7 bases line up with TRBD2. Germline V gene data show CDR1 as LGHNT and CDR2 as FRNRAP. CDR3 length: 15 amino acids. The J segment lost 4 bases and the V segment lost 1 base, leaving 3 bases of the junction unmatched. CDR3 nucleotide sequence: TGTGCTAGTGGTTTGGACACGGGGGGCACCGGGGAGCTGTTTTTT. It codes for CASGLDTGGTGELFF.

This chain connects TRBV6-6 to TRBJ1-3, with 7 bases matching TRBD1. The junction had 7 bases not matched to a gene; V was cut back by 6 bases and J by 2 bases. The germline V gene has CDR1 MNHNY and CDR2 SVGAGI (reference sequence). This CDR3 is built from 15 residues. The CDR3 sequence: CASSWGQQTGNTIYF. The CDR3 nucleotides read TGTGCCAGCAGCTGGGGACAGCAAACTGGAAACACCATATATTTT.

This clone has just one count. The chain employs TRBV11-3 and TRBJ2-7; TRBD1 matches 7 bases. Per the germline V gene, CDR1 is SGHNT and CDR2 is YENEEA. The CDR3 is made up of 15 amino acids. V lost 5 bases, J lost 3 bases, and 10 bases stayed unmatched. CDR3 DNA: TGTGCCAGCAGCCTGGCCAGTAGACAGGGCTACGAGCAGTACTTC. This gives the protein CASSLASRQGYEQYF. The entire variable domain, with the rest obtained from reference TRBV11-3 and TRBJ2-7, is as follows: EAGVVQSPRYKIIEKKQPVAFWCNPISGHNTLYWYLQNLGQGPELLIRYENEEAVDDSQLPKDRFSAERLKGVDSTLKIQPAELGDSAVYLCASSLASRQGYEQYFGPGTRLTVT.

J is TRBJ1-3 and V is TRBV30; D might be TRBD1 (5 bases). This CDR3 comprises 13 residues. Germline V gene data show CDR1 as GTSNPN and CDR2 as SVGIG (reference sequence). V was cut by 5 bases and J by 3 bases, with 11 bases left in between. CDR3 sequence (DNA): TGTGCCTGGGACGGGGGAAATGGAAACACCATATATTTT. It specifies CAWDGGNGNTIYF. Full variable domain (missing parts from reference TRBV30 and TRBJ1-3): SQTIHQWPATLVQPVGSPLSLECTVEGTSNPNLYWYRQAAGRGLQLLFYSVGIGQISSEVPQNLSASRPQDRQFILSSKKLLLSDSGFYLCAWDGGNGNTIYFGEGSWLTVV.

The chain is built from TRBV5-4 and TRBJ2-7; possibly TRBD1 for D (6 bases). The germline CDR1 and CDR2 sequences are SGHNT and YYREEE (reference sequence). The CDR3 runs 15 residues. Trimming left V 6 bases short and J 3 bases short, with 19 bases between. The DNA of the CDR3 is TGTGCCAGCACCGGCCCGGGACAACGCGTCTACGAGCAGTACTTC. This translates into CASTGPGQRVYEQYF.

This clone was picked up a small number of times. The gene calls are TRBV6-5 and TRBJ2-7, with a tentative D call TRBD1 (6 bases). CDR3 length: 14 amino acids. Germline CDR1 reads MNHEY; CDR2 reads SVGAGI. Trimming took off 2 bases at V and 4 bases at J, with 12 bases between the two ends. CDR3 residues: CASSYMGHNYEQYF. The CDR3 DNA reads TGTGCCAGCAGTTACATGGGACACAATTACGAGCAGTACTTC.

The table lists this clone with a count of one. The rearrangement joins TRBV6-6 to TRBJ2-3, with D possibly TRBD1 on 6 matching bases. CDR3 length equals 16 residues. The V gene lost 2 bases and the J gene lost 4 bases, with 16 bases spanning the gap. In germline, CDR1 is MNHNY, CDR2 SVGAGI (reference sequence). CDR3 in DNA: TGTGCCAGCAGTTACGCCGGGAACCCAGGGGCAGATACGCAGTATTTT. Its protein product is CASSYAGNPGADTQYF.

This chain links TRBV10-2 with TRBJ2-3; D might be TRBD2 (7 bases). Trimming cost V 1 base and J 3 bases, with 14 bases left between them. Germline-derived CDR1 and CDR2 are WSHSY and SAAADI. CDR3 length: 16 amino acids. The CDR3 region has the DNA TGCGCCAGCAGTGAGTTTCTGGGGGGGCTAACAGATACGCAGTATTTT. Amino acid sequence: CASSEFLGGLTDTQYF.

The rearrangement uses TRBV2 and TRBJ1-4; no clear D gene. CDR1 and CDR2 from the germline V gene are SNHLY and FYNNEI. There are 12 residues in the CDR3. V shed 9 bases and J shed 7 bases, with 12 bases lying between them. The CDR3 loop reads CARQSEGEKLFF. The CDR3 DNA is TGTGCCAGACAGTCGGAGGGTGAAAAACTGTTTTTT.

This clone turned up a few times. CDR3: CASIDPGQGLGYTF. The CDR3 DNA sequence: TGTGCCAGCATCGATCCGGGACAGGGTCTTGGCTACACCTTC. The chain combines TRBV7-2 with TRBJ1-2; 9 nucleotides agree with TRBD1. V dropped 7 bases and J dropped 7; count of bases not matched to a gene: 10. Germline values: CDR1 SGHTA, CDR2 FQGNSA. This CDR3 is 14 amino acids long.

V is TRBV19 and J is TRBJ2-1; 7 nucleotides match TRBD2. CDR1 and CDR2 from the germline V gene are LNHDA and SQIVND (reference sequence). The length of the CDR3 is 14 residues. Germline trimming cut 0 bases from V and 14 bases from J; bases unmatched to any gene: 10. CDR3 amino acids: CASSIDRRRESKFF. CDR3 coding DNA: TGTGCCAGTAGTATAGATCGGCGGCGGGAGTCGAAGTTCTTC.